This T cell receptor (beta chain) stems from a study of OX40 agonist ivuxolimab in advanced cancers. Study details: Earlier treatment with anti-PD-1, anti-PD-L1 or anti-CTLA-4 was permitted, and 35% to 45% had received some. Three patients, one with hepatocellular carcinoma and two with cutaneous melanoma, achieved partial responses.

The table came from immunoSEQ multiplex PCR; TCRdb's copy has only in-frame clones and leaves some out. The data contain tens of thousands of clones, 90% to 95% of them singletons. The CDR3 is 15 residues long. Germline CDR1 MDHEN, CDR2 SYDVKM. The V end was cut by 6 bases, the J end by 0 bases, with 11 bases between. Here the sequenced sample was CD4+ or CD8+ T cells sorted from blood, taken in a trial of the OX40 agonist ivuxolimab. The source of this sequence is an adult with an advanced solid tumor such as melanoma, head and neck, liver or kidney cancer. The chain couples TRBV28 to TRBJ1-4; D is unclear. Here the CDR3 reads CASSLQLATNEKLFF. CDR3 coding DNA: TGTGCCAGCAGCCTACAGCTTGCAACTAATGAAAAACTGTTTTTT.